This TCR beta chain was obtained from a study of shared clonotypes between healthy human individuals. Study results and caveats: Compared with clonotypes that all four donors shared, non-shared clonotypes had lower generation probabilities. Researchers sampled blood only, noting tissue repertoires likely differ.

The CDR3 sequence is 13 residues long. CDR1 is LNHNV, CDR2 YYDKDF, per germline (reference sequence). Trimming removed 5 bases at V and 7 bases at J, with 12 bases between. The data were produced by immunoSEQ multiplex PCR, yet TCRdb's version contains in-frame clones alone and is incomplete. The sample records about 2.4 million clones, 93% being singletons. In the case of this clone: The antigen is undetermined.

The rearrangement uses TRBV15 and TRBJ2-1; D call uncertain. The sample comprised naive CD4+ T cells from PBMCs. Regarding subset: CD45RA+ positively selected. This TCR was recovered from a man younger than 35 in good health. Some clones in this sample may be carry-over from other donors' samples. Here the CDR3 DNA reads TGTGCCACCAGCCATGACGGTCGGAATGAGCAGTTCTTC. Encoded protein: CATSHDGRNEQFF.